The 2 T cell receptor beta chains in this list originate from one sample, sequenced in a study of OX40 agonist ivuxolimab in advanced cancers. Assay used: immunoSEQ multiplex PCR; TCRdb lists only in-frame clones, some missing. The table includes approximately 100,000 clones, 90% detected once. The source was CD4+ or CD8+ T cells sorted from blood, collected in a trial of the OX40 agonist ivuxolimab. These receptors were obtained from an adult with an advanced solid tumor such as melanoma, head and neck, liver or kidney cancer.

This clone was seen a single time. The chain is built from TRBV9 and TRBJ1-3, with a weak D call TRBD1 (5 bases). From germline, CDR1 is SGDLS and CDR2 YYNGEE. Trimming removed 2 bases from V and 0 bases from J, with 15 bases in between. The CDR3 extends over 17 amino acids. CDR3 protein: CASSVFMTASSGNTIYF. The CDR3 nucleotides are TGTGCCAGCAGCGTCTTCATGACAGCGAGCTCTGGAAACACCATATATTTT.

The CDR3 DNA reads TGTGCCAGCTCACTAGGGGAGAACACTGAAGCTTTCTTT. Amino acids: CASSLGENTEAFF. The chain recombines TRBV18 with TRBJ1-1, with D perhaps TRBD1 (5 bases). CDR3 size: 13 residues. With 4 bases removed from V and 1 base from J, the gap between germline ends came to 7 bases. Germline assignment: CDR1 KGHSH and CDR2 LQKENI.